This TCR beta chain was documented in a study of naive and memory T cell subsets. Germline V gene data show CDR1 as SQVTM and CDR2 as ANQGSEA. The CDR3 is made up of 13 amino acids. V lost 6 bases and J 6 bases, leaving 14 bases between the germline ends. This clonotype has just a few counts. Its matching antigen is unknown. CD4+ T cell IFNgamma after overnight CMV lysate exposure gave donor CMV status. Cells stained for CD3, CD4, CD8, CD45RA, CD27 and viability were sorted into four CD45RA/CD27 subsets. An equimolar mix of two oligonucleotides served as the beta constant-region primer for TRBC1 and TRBC2. TCRdb re-called the UMI-ligation and nested PCR reads through MiXCR, storing one row per CDR3 protein. Counted here are some 85,000 distinct CDR3 sequences, around 13% occurring once; the ten biggest clones make up approximately 0.93%. General observations from the study: In naive cells, over 85% of TCR sequences were seen only once. No ground truth validated the naive and memory repertoire findings.

The sample comprised central memory CD4+ T cells from blood. The rearrangement joins TRBV29-1 to TRBJ1-4; D unresolved. This sequence originates from a human donor in good health. The CDR3: CSVTGSAYEKLFF. CDR3 nucleotides: TGCAGCGTCACTGGCTCCGCGTATGAAAAACTGTTTTTT.